The present T cell receptor beta chain was sequenced within a study of identical twins. General study points: Where beta out-of-frame sequences were concerned, excess twin sharing was weaker.

Template switching added a universal primer binding site, and final cDNA carried unique molecular identifiers. MiXCR, run by TCRdb on the 5' RACE reads, gives a single entry per CDR3 protein. Altogether under 300,000 distinct CDR3 sequences are present, more than 12% being singletons, with the ten largest covering around 8.9%. The germline V gene encodes CDR1 SGHAT and CDR2 FQNNGV. The J segment lost 11 bases and the V segment lost 0 bases, leaving 4 bases of the junction unmatched. This CDR3 contains 13 residues. In its sample, this clonotype was seen many times. Its target is unknown. The sequence was collected from a woman aged 18-30 years in good health. The sample was memory (CD45RO+) T cells sorted from blood. This chain uses TRBV11-2 with TRBJ2-1; TRBD1 matches 7 bases. This CDR3 is CASSLETGNKQFF. CDR3 nucleotides: TGTGCCAGCAGCTTAGAGACAGGGAACAAGCAGTTCTTC.